This TCR beta chain was captured in a study of shared clonotypes between healthy human individuals (dated by TCRdb to about 2020). Describing the broader study: Three men and a couple of women, aged 18 to 49 years, made up the cohort. For each donor, three plates each were used for CD4 naive and CD4 memory, two plates were used for CD8 naive, and one plate was used for CD8 memory. Blood TCR repertoires of five healthy adults were deeply sequenced to estimate repertoire size and the extent of clonotype sharing between individuals. Different laboratories and diverse techniques were used to prepare libraries and sequence TCR repertoires, to increase sequencing depth and limit assay-specific biases. Between about 0.85 and 9.5 billion PBMCs per donor were obtained by leukapheresis.

Using the deep immunoSEQ assay, TCR CDR3 regions were amplified from genomic DNA by multiplex PCR. Extracted genomic DNA from each cell subset was distributed evenly across all wells of several immunoSEQ 96-well plates, and each plate was treated as a replicate. For sorted subsets, 150 to 250 ng genomic DNA, equal to tens of thousands of T cell genomes, was loaded into each replicate PCR. The purified libraries were quantified using a Qubit 3.0 fluorometer, sized with a Bioanalyzer 2100, and then quantified again using the KAPA Library Quantification kit. Every immunoSEQ 96-well plate was sequenced on a separate single-read 150-cycle Illumina NextSeq 550 flow cell. The original methods were these. Because the immunoSEQ output included only junctional sequences and no quality scores, the filtering could not be the same as the filtering used for full-length reads. Sequences were annotated with PyIR, a Python wrapper for IgBLAST v1.9, using IMGT germline references to assign V/J genes and CDR3. Any read was removed if the V/J assignment was weak (E-value above 1e-6), the CDR3 was missing, or the read contained stop codons, out-of-frame junctions, or ambiguous translated residues. V3J clonotypes were defined by identical inferred V gene, J gene, and CDR3 amino acid sequence. The percentage overlap between two repertoires was calculated by dividing the number of shared unique clonotypes by the size of the smaller repertoire. Repertoire richness was assessed with RTK rarefaction, the Chao1 estimator, and Recon v2.1 estimates of unobserved clonotypes. Generation probabilities were computed with OLGA for all TCRbeta clonotypes obtained by the gDNA method from several donors. Drawn from immuneACCESS, this table holds only the in-frame rearrangements with V and J called that TCRdb kept. Clones are partly lost; checked studies trace under half to an unresolved V gene and leave the rest unexplained. V, J and clone size derive from that table, while D and trimming were established from the DNA sequence. The sample table holds 2 million to 2.5 million clones, of which approximately 95% were seen once. The ten largest clones add up to roughly 0.13% of the sample.

A remark on this clone: It lacks a known antigen. No base quality values were provided; no much bigger clone lies one nucleotide off.

The donors were healthy, HIV-negative adults who had no recently reported acute infections or vaccinations. Only Caucasian adults living in Nashville, Tennessee, USA were represented among the donors. Magnetic negative selection was used to enrich CD4+ T cells, after which naive cells were positively selected on CD45RA and the negative fraction became the memory subset. Blood was collected by leukapheresis, and PBMCs were isolated by Ficoll-Histopaque density gradient centrifugation and then cryopreserved in liquid nitrogen vapor phase. Analytical flow cytometry was used to check the purity and quantity of each magnetically sorted T cell population. Genomic DNA was isolated from every sorted fraction and measured by UV absorbance on a Nanodrop 2000c. There are 14 amino acids in the CDR3, from cysteine to phenylalanine inclusive. CDR3 DNA is the only sequence kept; it has 42 bases, read in frame from the first base. V sheds 7 bases and J sheds 8 bases, leaving 18 bases between their ends. The germline V gene specifies MNHNS as CDR1 and SASEGT as CDR2.

Results the study describes overall, beyond this receptor: Pairwise subsampling led to the expectation that sequencing depth would affect the degree of clonotype sharing among donors. Naive subsets generally had larger estimated clonotype richness than memory subsets did. The small number of donors limited the genetic and exposure-history diversity represented. Sampling was restricted to blood, and TCR repertoires in tissue are likely to differ from TCR repertoires in blood. Even with the large sequencing depth, rarefaction of the sorted-subset datasets indicated that sequencing was incomplete. About 5% of naive CD4, roughly 3.6% of naive CD8, approximately 2% of memory CD4, and roughly 0.4% of memory CD8 clonotypes were shared across several donors. Compared with non-shared clonotypes, the clonotypes found in all four sorted-subset donors had higher generation probabilities.

The sequence is built from TRBV6-1 and TRBJ2-1, with a tentative D gene TRBD2 over 6 matching bases. The origin of this receptor is a man aged 18 to 29 in good health. The sample was naive CD4+ T cells sorted from blood. This sample's cell subset or site label indicates: CD45RA+ positively selected. CDR3 loop: CASTRARERDEQFF. DNA sequence: TGTGCCAGCACCCGCGCCCGGGAGAGGGATGAGCAGTTCTTC.